This T cell receptor (beta chain) was sequenced in a study of regulatory T cells in long-lasting Graves disease. Germline trimming cut 6 bases from V and 5 bases from J; bases unmatched to any gene: 1. The CDR3 is 12 residues long. Time point specified: persistent/refractory GD, antithyroid drugs over 5 years with positive TRAb. With RNA extracted from PBMCs as input, the TCR library was made. For TCR beta, libraries came from iRepertoire HTBI primers and Arm-PCR of CDR3 regions. Via MiXCR, TCRdb re-called the multiplex PCR reads, giving one row per CDR3 protein. The sample records roughly 400,000 distinct CDR3 sequences, about a fifth being singletons.

The source was peripheral blood mononuclear cells (PBMCs), collected when the disease was refractory, from a patient treated with antithyroid drugs. The chain combines TRBV12-3 or TRBV12-4 with TRBJ2-4, with 7 bases matching TRBD2. The source of this sequence is a female donor with Graves disease. The CDR3 sequence: CASRGRENIQYF. Here the CDR3 DNA reads TGTGCCAGCAGAGGGAGGGAAAACATTCAGTACTTC.